The entry below describes one TCR beta chain. Its antigen is currently unknown. The data originate from a study of OX40 agonist ivuxolimab in advanced cancers. Study-level findings and limits: Low normalized T-cell clonal expansion was additionally recorded for some nonresponders.

Measured with immunoSEQ multiplex PCR; TCRdb has only the in-frame clones, and not every one. In the table there are some 16,000 clones, roughly four fifths of which are singletons. The CDR3 spans 13 residues. The V end was cut by 3 bases, the J end by 5 bases, with 10 bases between. Germline CDR1 and CDR2: MDHEN and SYDVKM. The source is an adult with an advanced solid tumor such as melanoma, head and neck, liver or kidney cancer. This specimen consisted of CD4+ or CD8+ T cells sorted from blood, obtained in a trial of the OX40 agonist ivuxolimab. The gene calls are TRBV28 and TRBJ1-1, with D hard to call. CDR3 nucleotide sequence: TGTGCCAGCAGTTTTGTTCAGGCTACTGAAGCTTTCTTT. Translating gives CASSFVQATEAFF.